This T cell receptor (beta chain) was sequenced during a study of blood T cell repertoires in COVID-19. Study context: The United States, Italy and Spain supplied acute and convalescent COVID-19 samples. PBMCs, B-cell-depleted T cells, or T cells were the source of the cDNA or gDNA that made up the material.

This CDR3 spans 15 amino acids. The germline CDR1 and CDR2 sequences are SGHDT and YYEEEE. V trimming: 2 bases; J trimming: 3 bases; junction bases outside the gene matches: 7. Methods used by the authors: From reference gene primer amplification, estimates of nucleated cell counts were derived. Repertoires were generated with immunoSEQ multiplex PCR, while TCRdb's copy carries only in-frame clones and drops some. The DNA gave D and trimming, while V, J and clone size come from that table. The sample contains about 65,000 clones, around four fifths of which appear only once. The receptor's source is a man older than 75 with acute or convalescent COVID-19. V gene TRBV5-6 combines with J gene TRBJ2-5; TRBD1 agrees at 7 bases. The sample taken for sequencing was peripheral blood. In nucleotides, the CDR3 is TGTGCCAGCAGCTTACAGGGGATGGATAAAGAGACCCAGTACTTC. It is translated as CASSLQGMDKETQYF.